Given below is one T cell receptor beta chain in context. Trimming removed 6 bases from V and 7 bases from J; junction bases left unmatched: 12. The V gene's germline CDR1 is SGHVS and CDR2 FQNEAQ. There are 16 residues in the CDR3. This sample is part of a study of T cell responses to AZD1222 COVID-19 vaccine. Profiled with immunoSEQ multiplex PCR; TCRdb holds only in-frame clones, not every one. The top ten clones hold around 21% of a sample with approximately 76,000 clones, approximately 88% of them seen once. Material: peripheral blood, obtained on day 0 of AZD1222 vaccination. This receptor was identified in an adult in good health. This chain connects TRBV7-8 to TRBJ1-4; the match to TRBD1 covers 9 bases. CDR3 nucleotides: TGTGCCAGCAGTAAAAAGAGAACAGGGGGCGTTGAAAAACTGTTTTTT. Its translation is CASSKKRTGGVEKLFF. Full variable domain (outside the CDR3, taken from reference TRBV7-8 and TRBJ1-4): GAGVSQSPRYKVAKRGQDVALRCDPISGHVSLFWYQQALGQGPEFLTYFQNEAQLDKSGLPSDRFFAERPEGSVSTLKIQRTQQEDSAVYLCASSKKRTGGVEKLFFGSGTQLSVL.